The next 27 T cell receptor beta chains were all read from a single sample in a study of shared clonotypes between healthy human individuals. Profiling relied on immunoSEQ multiplex PCR, and the TCRdb table lists in-frame clones only, not all of them. The sample holds about 530,000 clones; nearly 80% are singletons and the top ten take around 12%. The material sequenced was PBMCs. The receptors shown here come from a woman in her thirties or forties in good health. Some clones in this sample may be carry-over from other donors' samples.

V is TRBV6-1 and J is TRBJ2-5; TRBD2 matches 14 bases. The germline CDR1 and CDR2 sequences are MNHNS and SASEGT. The CDR3 totals 17 residues. Trimming at V came to 4 bases and at J to 5 bases, leaving 9 bases not matched to a gene. CDR3 protein: CASSGPTSGRARETQYF. As DNA, the CDR3 is TGTGCCAGCAGTGGCCCGACTAGCGGGAGGGCCCGTGAGACCCAGTACTTC.

The chain has TRBV28 and TRBJ1-5; the match to TRBD1 covers 8 bases. Germline CDR1 reads MDHEN; CDR2 reads SYDVKM. The CDR3 loop spans 14 amino acids. With 10 bases clipped from V and 4 bases from J, the junction kept 9 bases outside the gene matches. The CDR3 reads CANYGGTGNQPQHF. The DNA of the CDR3 is TGTGCCAACTACGGAGGGACAGGAAATCAGCCCCAGCATTTT.

V gene TRBV28 combines with J gene TRBJ2-1; 9 positions match TRBD2. The CDR3 covers 17 residues. Germline CDR1 reads MDHEN; CDR2 reads SYDVKM. Trimming at V came to 6 bases and at J to 4 bases, leaving 13 bases not matched to a gene. The CDR3: CASRTREGHNIYNEQFF. The CDR3 nucleotides are TGTGCCAGCAGGACGCGGGAGGGCCATAACATTTACAATGAGCAGTTCTTC. Drawing the rest from reference TRBV28 and TRBJ2-1, the complete variable domain is DVKVTQSSRYLVKRTGEKVFLECVQDMDHENMFWYRQDPGLGLRLIYFSYDVKMKEKGDIPEGYSVSREKKERFSLILESASTNQTSMYLCASRTREGHNIYNEQFFGPGTRLTVL.

The chain couples TRBV29-1 to TRBJ2-7; D is undetermined. The CDR3 runs 11 residues. V gave up 6 bases and J gave up 3 bases, with 9 bases separating them. Germline lookup yields CDR1 SQVTM and CDR2 ANQGSEA. CDR3 in amino acids: CSVGDRYEQYF. DNA for the CDR3: TGCAGCGTAGGTGACCGCTACGAGCAGTACTTC.

The chain recombines TRBV29-1 with TRBJ2-5; D is ambiguous. There are 11 residues in the CDR3. CDR1 is SQVTM, CDR2 ANQGSEA, per germline. V was clipped by 3 bases and J by 4 bases, with 6 bases between them. CDR3 sequence reads: CSVETGETQYF. CDR3 DNA: TGCAGCGTTGAGACCGGAGAGACCCAGTACTTC.

A word on this clone: This specimen includes other DNA sequences encoding the same CDR3. The chain links TRBV15 to TRBJ1-2, with a weak D call TRBD1 (6 bases). This CDR3 region has 15 residues. Germline CDR1 is LNHNV and CDR2 is YYDKDF (reference sequence). Trimming stripped 6 bases from V and 6 bases from J, with 20 bases between. CDR3 in amino acids: CATREHHREMDGYTF. CDR3 sequence (DNA): TGTGCCACCAGGGAACACCACAGGGAAATGGATGGCTACACCTTC.

This chain joins TRBV23-1 and TRBJ2-7, with D possibly being TRBD1 or TRBD2 (5 bases each). TRBV23-1 is sorted into the ORF group, with uncertain function. The V end was cut by 0 bases, the J end by 4 bases, with 22 bases between. This CDR3 region has 18 residues. DNA for the CDR3: TGCGCCAGCAGTCAATCGAATGTGGCAGGGAGAAGACATTACGAGCAGTACTTC. Translating it yields CASSQSNVAGRRHYEQYF.

This chain links TRBV5-1 with TRBJ2-3; 10 positions agree with TRBD2. This CDR3 has 16 amino acids. CDR1 is SGHRS and CDR2 is YFSETQ in the germline V gene. V lost 0 bases to trimming and J lost 7 bases; unmatched junction nucleotides: 8. CDR3 residues: CASSLGLLAGDNTQYF. CDR3 nucleotide sequence: TGCGCCAGCAGCTTGGGCCTCCTAGCGGGAGATAATACGCAGTATTTT. Looking up the rest from reference TRBV5-1 and TRBJ2-3 gives the full variable domain: KAGVTQTPRYLIKTRGQQVTLSCSPISGHRSVSWYQQTPGQGLQFLFEYFSETQRNKGNFPGRFSGRQFSNSRSEMNVSTLELGDSALYLCASSLGLLAGDNTQYFGPGTRLTVL.

This chain uses TRBV6-6 with TRBJ1-3, with D hard to call. Per the germline V gene, CDR1 is MNHNY and CDR2 is SVGAGI (reference sequence). The CDR3 runs to 10 residues. V lost 8 bases and J lost 7, with 6 bases in between. As DNA, the CDR3 is TGTGCCAGCTTCGGGAACACCATATATTTT. Its translation is CASFGNTIYF.

The rearrangement links TRBV6-5 to TRBJ2-2; no definite D call. The ends were cut back, 6 bases at V and 4 bases at J, with 6 bases in the middle. The V gene's germline CDR1 is MNHEY and CDR2 SVGAGI. The CDR3 extends over 12 amino acids. Written as DNA, the CDR3 is TGTGCCAGCAGCCGGACCACCGGGGAGCTGTTTTTT. Its protein is CASSRTTGELFF.

The chain carries TRBV6-6 and TRBJ2-7; D is possibly TRBD1 (6 bases). The CDR3 is 15 amino acids. The V gene lost 6 bases and the J gene lost 3 bases, with 18 bases spanning the gap. Germline CDR1 and CDR2: MNHNY and SVGAGI (reference sequence). The CDR3 region has the DNA TGTGCCAGCAGGAAACAGGGCGAAAGGAACTACGAGCAGTACTTC. It yields the protein CASRKQGERNYEQYF.

The V call is TRBV28, the J call TRBJ1-4, with D maybe TRBD1 (5 bases). The V gene lost 4 bases and the J gene lost 2 bases, with 14 bases spanning the gap. This CDR3 spans 16 amino acids. Germline CDR1 MDHEN, CDR2 SYDVKM. The CDR3 coding sequence is TGTGCCAGCAGTTCGGGTGGAGGGGTGACTAATGAAAAACTGTTTTTT. Protein product: CASSSGGGVTNEKLFF.

The chain is built from TRBV7-3 and TRBJ2-1; 10 bases map to TRBD2. The CDR3 totals 13 residues. V trimming: 3 bases; J trimming: 10 bases; junction bases outside the gene matches: 3. Germline values: CDR1 SGHTA, CDR2 FQGTGA. The CDR3 region has the DNA TGTGCCAGCAGCTTCAGACTAGCGGGCGAGCAGTTCTTC. It encodes CASSFRLAGEQFF.

A word on this clone: This clone may be a read error of a much larger clone one base away. The chain joins TRBV7-2 to TRBJ2-1; D not resolved. The CDR3 spans 13 residues. Germline V gene lookup returns CDR1 SGHTA and CDR2 FQGNSA. Trimming cost V 1 base and J 5 bases, with 6 bases left between them. CDR3 protein: CASSLGVNNEQFF. CDR3 in DNA: TGTGCCAGCAGCTTAGGAGTCAACAATGAGCAGTTCTTC.

This chain uses TRBV10-3 with TRBJ2-5; the D call may be TRBD1 or TRBD2 (6 bases each). Trimming took off 6 bases at V and 4 bases at J, with 12 bases between the two ends. The germline CDR1 and CDR2 sequences are ENHRY and SYGVKD. This CDR3 is built from 13 residues. The CDR3, as DNA: TGTGCCATCAGGAGGGGGGTAGGAGAGACCCAGTACTTC. It is translated as CAIRRGVGETQYF.

The V and J genes are TRBV11-2 and TRBJ1-1, with a possible D match to TRBD1 (6 bases). The CDR3 covers 13 residues. The V gene lost 1 base and the J gene lost 12 bases, with 15 bases spanning the gap. Per the germline V gene, CDR1 is SGHAT and CDR2 is FQNNGV. CDR3 nucleotides: TGTGCCAGCAGCTTAGCAGAGGGGGTCGAGACTTTCTTT. It translates to CASSLAEGVETFF.

The chain combines TRBV2 with TRBJ2-5, with 8 positions matching TRBD2. The germline CDR1 and CDR2 sequences are SNHLY and FYNNEI. The CDR3 covers 15 residues. V was clipped by 3 bases and J by 2 bases; unmatched bases: 5. For the CDR3, the DNA is TGTGCCAGCAGTGATACCCGGGGGGGTCAAGAGACCCAGTACTTC. It encodes CASSDTRGGQETQYF.

This chain uses TRBV10-3 with TRBJ2-1; possible D gene TRBD2, 6 bases. Germline values: CDR1 ENHRY, CDR2 SYGVKD. Trimming removed 1 base from V and 6 bases from J, with 7 bases in between. This CDR3 has 13 residues. CDR3 residues: CAISEWEANEQFF. In DNA, the CDR3 is TGTGCCATCAGTGAGTGGGAGGCCAATGAGCAGTTCTTC.

The V gene is TRBV19, the J gene TRBJ1-2; 9 bases are a match to TRBD1. This CDR3 region has 14 residues. The germline V gene encodes CDR1 LNHDA and CDR2 SQIVND (reference sequence). J was trimmed by 7 bases and V by 1 base; bases with no gene match: 4. The CDR3 nucleotides read TGTGCCAGTAGTATAGGGGACAGGGTTGCTGGCTACACCTTC. It specifies CASSIGDRVAGYTF.

The rearrangement uses TRBV5-4 and TRBJ2-7, with D unclear. The CDR3 loop spans 14 amino acids. With 1 base removed from V and 7 bases from J, the gap between germline ends came to 15 bases. Germline loops: CDR1 SGHNT, CDR2 YYREEE (reference sequence). CDR3 residues: CASSLPSSSQEQYF. The CDR3, as DNA: TGTGCCAGCAGCTTGCCGTCCTCCTCTCAAGAGCAGTACTTC.

The V call is TRBV7-8, the J call TRBJ2-7, with D perhaps matching TRBD2 (5 bases). Germline CDR1 SGHVS, CDR2 FQNEAQ. Deletions cut 5 bases from V and 5 bases from J, with 16 bases between. The CDR3 loop spans 14 amino acids. The CDR3 DNA reads TGTGCCAGCAGCCCCAGGAGGTCTCGCAACGAGCAGTACTTC. Translated: CASSPRRSRNEQYF.

V and J are TRBV30 and TRBJ2-2; 9 bases are shared with TRBD1. V shed 6 bases, J shed 6 bases, and the junction held 14 bases outside the gene matches. The CDR3 contains 16 residues. CDR1 GTSNPN and CDR2 SVGIG come from the germline V gene (reference sequence). Here the CDR3 DNA reads TGTGCCTGCGTACCGACCGGGACAGGGCTTTCCGGGGAGCTGTTTTTT. Its protein product is CACVPTGTGLSGELFF.

In its sample, this clone was seen once. This chain uses TRBV7-3 with TRBJ2-2, with D perhaps TRBD2 (5 bases). This CDR3 is 14 amino acids long. Trimming took 2 bases from V and 7 from J, leaving 11 bases between them. From germline, CDR1 is SGHTA and CDR2 FQGTGA. This CDR3 reads CASSLVGGGGELFF. DNA of the CDR3: TGTGCCAGCAGCTTAGTAGGAGGTGGCGGGGAGCTGTTTTTT. Full variable domain (outside the CDR3, taken from reference TRBV7-3 and TRBJ2-2): GAGVSQTPSNKVTEKGKYVELRCDPISGHTALYWYRQSLGQGPEFLIYFQGTGAADDSGLPNDRFFAVRPEGSVSTLKIQRTERGDSAVYLCASSLVGGGGELFFGEGSRLTVL.

The chain uses TRBV9 and TRBJ2-1; perhaps TRBD2 as D (6 bases). CDR3 length: 16 amino acids. The germline V gene encodes CDR1 SGDLS and CDR2 YYNGEE. V lost 0 bases, J lost 7 bases, and 17 bases lay in between. The DNA for the CDR3 is TGTGCCAGCAGCGTAGGGGTGGGAGGAACTTGGAATGAGCAGTTCTTC. Amino acid sequence: CASSVGVGGTWNEQFF.

The genes are TRBV7-9 and TRBJ1-1; D is uncertain. The length of the CDR3 is 14 residues. With 1 base removed from V and 1 base from J, the gap between germline ends came to 7 bases. Germline CDR1 and CDR2: SEHNR and FQNEAQ (reference sequence). The CDR3 is CASSLVLENTEAFF. The CDR3, as DNA: TGTGCCAGCAGCTTAGTCCTGGAGAACACTGAAGCTTTCTTT. Combining the CDR3 with reference TRBV7-9 and TRBJ1-1 gives the whole variable domain DTGVSQNPRHKITKRGQNVTFRCDPISEHNRLYWYRQTLGQGPEFLTYFQNEAQLEKSRLLSDRFSAERPKGSFSTLEIQRTEQGDSAMYLCASSLVLENTEAFFGQGTRLTVV.

This chain links TRBV4-3 with TRBJ1-4, with D hard to call. V lost 2 bases and J 4 bases, leaving 17 bases between the germline ends. The CDR3 loop spans 17 amino acids. The germline CDR1 and CDR2 sequences are LGHNA and YSLEER. The DNA of the CDR3 is TGCGCCAGCAGCCAACCCGACAATGGTCCTCTTAATGAAAAACTGTTTTTT. As protein: CASSQPDNGPLNEKLFF.

The genes are TRBV15 and TRBJ1-3, with 8 bases identical to TRBD1. The CDR3 has 14 amino acids. CDR1 is LNHNV and CDR2 is YYDKDF in the germline V gene (reference sequence). After removal of 6 bases from V and 1 base from J, the junction contained 2 bases not matched to a gene. Here the CDR3 DNA reads TGTGCCACCAGAAGACAGGGGTCTGGAAACACCATATATTTT. It codes for CATRRQGSGNTIYF.